Listed below are T cell receptor beta chains from one sample, sequenced in a study of lymphopenia after photon versus proton radiotherapy. The assay was immunoSEQ multiplex PCR, and TCRdb's table has in-frame clones only and misses some. The data contain about 160,000 clones, 88% of them singletons. Sequencing was performed on peripheral blood, taken from a patient treated with photon-based radiotherapy. The receptors stem from a middle-aged man with gastric cancer. The CDR3 runs from the conserved cysteine through the conserved F or W. The D gene is left open where the match is weak.

15	NA	TRBV13	TRBJ2-3	CASSFTRGRADTQYF
13	NA	TRBV5-4	TRBJ2-7	CASSLAGGREQYF
14	NA	TRBV9	TRBJ1-1	CASSASQGYTEAFF
14	NA	TRBV11-2	TRBJ2-5	CASSAAPYQETQYF
14	NA	TRBV29-1	TRBJ2-5	CSVEEPTHRETQYF
16	NA	TRBV7-8	TRBJ1-4	CASSWGGHKINEKLFF
13	NA	TRBV7-2	TRBJ1-5	CASSLDLDQPQHF
15	TRBD2	TRBV5-1	TRBJ2-2	CASSETSGNTGELFF
17	NA	TRBV5-1	TRBJ2-1	CASSLSFSGTAQAEQFF
13	NA	TRBV6-6	TRBJ2-2	CPYPQERTGELFF
15	TRBD1	TRBV4-2	TRBJ1-4	CASRRAGGIVEKLFF
14	TRBD2	TRBV5-1	TRBJ2-3	CASSPQLARDTQYF
17	TRBD2	TRBV5-6	TRBJ2-1	CASSLPGTSGQYNEQFF
14	NA	TRBV28	TRBJ2-4	CASSLLGAKNIQYF
11	NA	TRBV2	TRBJ2-1	CASSEASEQFF
17	NA	TRBV21-1	TRBJ2-1	CASSDPPTSGSYNEQFF
13	NA	TRBV19	NA	CASSIAGINEQYF
15	NA	TRBV4-2	TRBJ2-3	CASCPGAGPTDTQYF
13	TRBD1	TRBV18	TRBJ1-1	CASSPRTGTEAFF
16	TRBD2	TRBV6-1	TRBJ2-1	CASSEIPSGIGYEQFF
15	TRBD2	TRBV11-2	TRBJ2-3	CASSFTGTSADTQYF
15	NA	TRBV25-1	TRBJ1-1	CASSEFGGADTEAFF